This paragraph covers one T cell receptor (beta chain) sequence. The antigen remains unidentified. Sequencing was performed with immunoSEQ multiplex PCR; in TCRdb, only in-frame clones are kept and a portion is missing. The table lists roughly 170,000 clones, over 75% of them singletons. This record belongs to a study of T cell responses to AZD1222 COVID-19 vaccine. The CDR3 sequence is 13 residues long. Germline-derived CDR1 and CDR2 are SGHRS and YFSETQ. The J segment lost 8 bases and the V segment lost 0 bases, leaving 4 bases of the junction unmatched. Broader study findings: With dominance at 160-218 and 743-854, vaccine-associated CD4 TCRs spanned spike. Nearly half of spike-specific TCRs reportedly go after variant regions that carry no mutations. Following two doses of AZD1222, Spike-specific TCR breadth and depth rose. The peak T cell response came first, and repertoires were sampled only after it.

This sequence was found in an adult in good health. Sequencing was performed on peripheral blood, taken on day 0 of AZD1222 vaccination. The chain joins TRBV5-1 to TRBJ1-2; 7 nucleotides line up with TRBD1. The CDR3 is CASSLGGGEGYTF. CDR3 bases: TGCGCCAGCAGCTTGGGAGGGGGCGAAGGCTACACCTTC.